These T cell receptor beta chains were read from a single sample in a study of PD-L1 blockade in urothelial cancer. The method was immunoSEQ multiplex PCR; TCRdb's version includes in-frame clones alone and lacks a portion of them. The data contain 84,000 or so clones, about 84% of them seen just once; the ten biggest clones take up about an eighth. Sequencing used PBMCs, obtained around atezolizumab (anti-PD-L1) treatment. The receptors here all came from a man aged 60 to 75 with urothelial cancer. The CDR3 runs from the conserved cysteine through the conserved F or W. Each record gives: CDR3 length, clone size, D gene, J gene, V gene, CDR3 protein, CDR3 DNA. The D gene is left open where the match is weak. Part of the rows lack a size; the others show once, few, many or a class for expanded clones.

cdr3_length: 19
clone_size: NA
d_call: TRBD1
j_call: TRBJ2-5
v_call: TRBV12-5
cdr3_aa: CASGLVLGDRVGAKETQYF
cdr3_nt: TGTGCTAGTGGTTTGGTACTTGGGGACAGGGTTGGGGCCAAGGAGACCCAGTACTTC

cdr3_length: 12
clone_size: NA
d_call: NA
j_call: TRBJ2-7
v_call: TRBV13
cdr3_aa: CASSLGRYEQYF
cdr3_nt: TGTGCCAGCAGCTTAGGGCGGTACGAGCAGTACTTC

cdr3_length: 15
clone_size: NA
d_call: TRBD2
j_call: TRBJ2-2
v_call: TRBV15
cdr3_aa: CATRSLTGGHGELFF
cdr3_nt: TGTGCCACCAGATCTCTAACGGGGGGGCACGGGGAGCTGTTTTTT

cdr3_length: 13
clone_size: NA
d_call: NA
j_call: TRBJ1-1
v_call: TRBV5-5
cdr3_aa: CASSLRVDTEAFF
cdr3_nt: TGTGCCAGCAGTCTCAGGGTTGACACTGAAGCTTTCTTT

cdr3_length: 14
clone_size: once
d_call: TRBD1
j_call: TRBJ2-7
v_call: TRBV5-1
cdr3_aa: CASSLAGGRYEQYF
cdr3_nt: TGCGCCAGCAGCTTGGCAGGGGGCCGGTACGAGCAGTACTTC

cdr3_length: 15
clone_size: NA
d_call: NA
j_call: TRBJ2-7
v_call: TRBV15
cdr3_aa: CATSRDFEEIYEQYF
cdr3_nt: TGTGCCACCAGCAGAGATTTCGAGGAAATCTACGAGCAGTACTTC

cdr3_length: 13
clone_size: NA
d_call: NA
j_call: TRBJ2-7
v_call: TRBV5-1
cdr3_aa: CASSLRGTYEQYF
cdr3_nt: TGCGCCAGCAGCTTGCGGGGAACCTACGAGCAGTACTTC

cdr3_length: 14
clone_size: NA
d_call: NA
j_call: TRBJ1-3
v_call: TRBV7-9
cdr3_aa: CASSLARSGNTIYF
cdr3_nt: TGTGCCAGCAGCTTAGCCAGGTCTGGAAACACCATATATTTT

cdr3_length: 15
clone_size: NA
d_call: NA
j_call: TRBJ1-2
v_call: TRBV7-3
cdr3_aa: CASSQQGSAPSGYTF
cdr3_nt: TGTGCCAGCAGCCAACAGGGATCGGCCCCTTCTGGCTACACCTTC

cdr3_length: 16
clone_size: NA
d_call: TRBD1
j_call: TRBJ2-7
v_call: TRBV11-3
cdr3_aa: CASSFITGTGSYEQYF
cdr3_nt: TGTGCCAGCAGCTTCATTACCGGGACAGGGAGCTACGAGCAGTACTTC

cdr3_length: 13
clone_size: NA
d_call: NA
j_call: TRBJ2-1
v_call: TRBV28
cdr3_aa: CASSLGAYNEQFF
cdr3_nt: TGTGCCAGCAGTTTGGGGGCGTACAATGAGCAGTTCTTC

cdr3_length: 14
clone_size: NA
d_call: NA
j_call: TRBJ2-3
v_call: TRBV6-1
cdr3_aa: CATRPRTLTDTQYF
cdr3_nt: TGTGCCACCCGACCCCGGACTCTCACAGATACGCAGTATTTT

cdr3_length: 16
clone_size: few
d_call: TRBD1
j_call: TRBJ1-5
v_call: TRBV4-1
cdr3_aa: CASSHRTGQGYQPQHF
cdr3_nt: TGCGCCAGCAGCCACCGGACAGGCCAGGGGTATCAGCCCCAGCATTTT

cdr3_length: 16
clone_size: NA
d_call: TRBD1
j_call: TRBJ2-3
v_call: TRBV2
cdr3_aa: CASSETGGPRGFTQYF
cdr3_nt: TGTGCCAGCAGCGAAACAGGGGGACCACGGGGGTTTACGCAGTATTTT

cdr3_length: 15
clone_size: NA
d_call: NA
j_call: TRBJ2-3
v_call: TRBV6-4
cdr3_aa: CASSDSRPPRGTQYF
cdr3_nt: TGTGCCAGCAGTGACTCACGCCCCCCGCGGGGTACGCAGTATTTT

cdr3_length: 16
clone_size: NA
d_call: TRBD2
j_call: TRBJ2-6
v_call: TRBV5-1
cdr3_aa: CASSPGGGSGANVLTF
cdr3_nt: TGCGCCAGCAGCCCGGGGGGAGGGTCTGGGGCCAACGTCCTGACTTTC

cdr3_length: 14
clone_size: NA
d_call: NA
j_call: TRBJ1-4
v_call: TRBV4-1
cdr3_aa: CASSQPVANEKLFF
cdr3_nt: TGCGCCAGCAGCCAACCGGTGGCTAATGAAAAACTGTTTTTT

cdr3_length: 15
clone_size: NA
d_call: TRBD2
j_call: TRBJ2-7
v_call: TRBV14
cdr3_aa: CASSPRASGRYEQYF
cdr3_nt: TGTGCCAGCAGCCCCCGGGCTAGCGGGAGGTACGAGCAGTACTTC

cdr3_length: 15
clone_size: once
d_call: NA
j_call: TRBJ2-3
v_call: TRBV5-6
cdr3_aa: CASSYGLTWRDTQYF
cdr3_nt: TGTGCCAGCAGTTACGGACTAACCTGGAGAGATACGCAGTATTTT

cdr3_length: 13
clone_size: NA
d_call: NA
j_call: TRBJ1-2
v_call: TRBV30
cdr3_aa: CAWSRGYLYGYTF
cdr3_nt: TGTGCCTGGAGTCGGGGGTATCTCTATGGCTACACCTTC

cdr3_length: 13
clone_size: NA
d_call: NA
j_call: TRBJ2-7
v_call: TRBV6-5
cdr3_aa: CASSSGVTYEQYF
cdr3_nt: TGTGCCAGCAGTTCGGGGGTAACCTACGAGCAGTACTTC

cdr3_length: 13
clone_size: NA
d_call: NA
j_call: TRBJ2-2
v_call: TRBV6-1
cdr3_aa: CASSALYTGELFF
cdr3_nt: TGTGCCAGCAGTGCCCTTTACACCGGGGAGCTGTTTTTT